The T cell receptor beta chain described here comes from a study of CD8 T cells in ankylosing spondylitis. Study observations and caveats: Disease-linked clones reportedly concentrated significantly in matched ankylosing spondylitis synovial fluid. Seemingly characteristic of ankylosing spondylitis blood was a TCR beta motif consisting of 7 or 8 highly homologous variants.

TCRdb ran MiXCR on the 5' RACE reads and lists one entry per CDR3 protein. The table lists some 840,000 distinct CDR3 sequences, roughly 12% of them singletons, with 0.45% to 0.6% in the top ten. CDR3 size: 15 residues. Germline V CDR1 and CDR2: MNHNS, SASEGT. With V trimmed by 6 bases and J by 3 bases, 8 bases remained unmatched. As for this clonotype: The antigen is undetermined.

Material for sequencing was blood, either unsorted or a sorted T cell fraction (not recorded which). The sequence derives from a male donor with ankylosing spondylitis. This chain connects TRBV6-1 to TRBJ2-7, with 10 bases matching TRBD2. This chain's CDR3 is CASRTGLASRYEQYF. The CDR3 DNA reads TGTGCCAGCAGAACGGGACTAGCGAGCCGCTACGAGCAGTACTTC.